The rows below give T cell receptor beta chains drawn from one sample of a study of regulatory T cells in long-lasting Graves disease. TCRdb fed the multiplex PCR reads into MiXCR, producing one record per CDR3 protein. This sample has about 470,000 distinct CDR3 sequences, with less than 25% found just once. This specimen consisted of peripheral blood mononuclear cells (PBMCs), obtained when the disease was refractory, from a patient treated with antithyroid drugs. These receptors all stem from a female donor with Graves disease. The CDR3 runs from the conserved cysteine through the conserved F or W. The D gene is left open where the match is weak. A clone size is listed for some rows: how often the clone was seen (once, few, many), or a class if it is expanded.

J gene: TRBJ1-2; V gene: TRBV4-1; clone size: many; D gene: TRBD1; CDR3 protein: CASSQVGSRDRDYTF; CDR3 DNA: TGCGCCAGCAGCCAAGTAGGGAGTCGCGACAGGGACTACACCTTC
J gene: TRBJ1-2; V gene: TRBV14; clone size: few; D gene: NA; CDR3 protein: CASSQDNAVHYGYTF; CDR3 DNA: TGTGCCAGCAGCCAAGATAACGCTGTTCACTATGGCTACACCTTC
J gene: TRBJ1-1; V gene: TRBV7-9; clone size: many; D gene: TRBD1; CDR3 protein: CASSLTMTGGMNTEAFF; CDR3 DNA: TGTGCCAGCAGCTTAACCATGACAGGGGGAATGAACACTGAAGCTTTCTTT
J gene: TRBJ1-4; V gene: TRBV9; clone size: NA; D gene: NA; CDR3 protein: CASSVGGGNEKLFF; CDR3 DNA: TGTGCCAGCAGCGTAGGAGGAGGGAATGAAAAACTGTTTTTT
J gene: TRBJ1-1; V gene: TRBV6-2/TRBV6-3; clone size: many; D gene: NA; CDR3 protein: CASSYHLSADTEAFF; CDR3 DNA: TGTGCCAGCAGTTACCATTTGAGCGCCGACACTGAAGCTTTCTTT
J gene: TRBJ1-1; V gene: TRBV28; clone size: many; D gene: NA; CDR3 protein: CASRDFGVTEAFF; CDR3 DNA: TGTGCCAGCAGGGACTTCGGGGTCACTGAAGCTTTCTTT
J gene: TRBJ1-1; V gene: TRBV6-1; clone size: many; D gene: NA; CDR3 protein: CASQASIYTEAFF; CDR3 DNA: TGTGCCAGCCAGGCCAGCATTTACACTGAAGCTTTCTTT
J gene: TRBJ2-5; V gene: TRBV11-2; clone size: many; D gene: TRBD2; CDR3 protein: CASSLRWTSQETQYF; CDR3 DNA: TGTGCCAGCAGCTTACGGTGGACTAGTCAAGAGACCCAGTACTTC
J gene: TRBJ1-5; V gene: TRBV28; clone size: many; D gene: NA; CDR3 protein: CASRTVNARSQHF; CDR3 DNA: TGTGCCAGCAGGACAGTGAACGCGAGGTCCCAGCATTTT
J gene: TRBJ2-7; V gene: TRBV11-1; clone size: many; D gene: TRBD2; CDR3 protein: CASSRTSGNYEQYF; CDR3 DNA: TGTGCCAGCAGCCGTACTAGCGGCAACTACGAGCAGTACTTC
J gene: TRBJ2-3; V gene: TRBV5-6; clone size: NA; D gene: NA; CDR3 protein: CASSLWATGQYF; CDR3 DNA: TGTGCCAGCAGCTTGTGGGCGACAGGGCAGTATTTT
J gene: TRBJ1-5; V gene: TRBV28; clone size: many; D gene: NA; CDR3 protein: CASSPGSQPQHF; CDR3 DNA: TGTGCCAGCAGTCCAGGGTCCCAGCCCCAGCATTTT
J gene: TRBJ2-7; V gene: TRBV6-5; clone size: few; D gene: TRBD1; CDR3 protein: CASSYTTPGQGFYF; CDR3 DNA: TGTGCCAGCAGTTACACTACTCCCGGACAGGGTTTCTACTTC
J gene: TRBJ1-4; V gene: TRBV9; clone size: many; D gene: NA; CDR3 protein: CASSVERSNEKLFF; CDR3 DNA: TGTGCCAGCAGCGTAGAACGGAGTAATGAAAAACTGTTTTTT
J gene: TRBJ2-7; V gene: TRBV24-1; clone size: many; D gene: TRBD1; CDR3 protein: CATSVGQGYEQYF; CDR3 DNA: TGTGCCACCAGTGTCGGACAGGGCTACGAGCAGTACTTC
J gene: TRBJ2-5; V gene: TRBV7-6; clone size: few; D gene: NA; CDR3 protein: CASSSGSSRSGETQYF; CDR3 DNA: TGTGCCAGCAGCTCTGGGTCTAGTCGATCGGGTGAGACCCAGTACTTC
J gene: TRBJ2-5; V gene: TRBV12-3/TRBV12-4; clone size: few; D gene: NA; CDR3 protein: CASSYTGTQETQYF; CDR3 DNA: TGTGCCAGCAGTTACACAGGGACCCAAGAGACCCAGTACTTC
J gene: TRBJ2-5; V gene: TRBV12-3/TRBV12-4; clone size: many; D gene: NA; CDR3 protein: CASRQGDGVGPQYF; CDR3 DNA: TGTGCCAGCAGGCAAGGGGACGGGGTTGGGCCCCAGTACTTC
J gene: TRBJ2-4; V gene: TRBV6-2/TRBV6-3; clone size: few; D gene: NA; CDR3 protein: CASSYSPGPEGIQYF; CDR3 DNA: TGTGCCAGCAGTTACTCCCCCGGGCCAGAAGGCATTCAGTACTTC
J gene: TRBJ2-7; V gene: TRBV5-4; clone size: NA; D gene: TRBD2; CDR3 protein: CASSLGLAGGLSYEQYF; CDR3 DNA: TGTGCCAGCAGCTTGGGACTAGCGGGAGGACTCTCCTACGAGCAGTACTTC
J gene: TRBJ2-7; V gene: TRBV28; clone size: many; D gene: NA; CDR3 protein: CASSFPGQVSEQYF; CDR3 DNA: TGTGCCAGCAGTTTTCCAGGGCAGGTCTCCGAGCAGTACTTC
J gene: TRBJ2-5; V gene: TRBV30; clone size: many; D gene: TRBD1; CDR3 protein: CAWSTGTGLEETQYF; CDR3 DNA: TGTGCCTGGAGTACAGGGACAGGGCTCGAGGAGACCCAGTACTTC
J gene: TRBJ1-5; V gene: TRBV20-1; clone size: few; D gene: NA; CDR3 protein: CSARRLINQPQHF; CDR3 DNA: TGCAGTGCTAGACGACTTATCAATCAGCCCCAGCATTTT
J gene: TRBJ2-3; V gene: TRBV18; clone size: NA; D gene: NA; CDR3 protein: CASSPPMGLKSDTQYF; CDR3 DNA: TGTGCCAGCTCACCACCTATGGGGTTGAAGTCAGATACGCAGTATTTT
J gene: TRBJ1-6; V gene: TRBV7-2; clone size: few; D gene: NA; CDR3 protein: CASSLAPGDYNSPLHF; CDR3 DNA: TGTGCCAGCAGCTTAGCGCCTGGGGACTATAATTCACCCCTCCACTTT
J gene: TRBJ1-3; V gene: TRBV30; clone size: few; D gene: NA; CDR3 protein: CAWSVEGRAGNTIYF; CDR3 DNA: TGTGCCTGGAGTGTGGAGGGACGGGCAGGAAACACCATATATTTT
J gene: TRBJ1-2; V gene: TRBV20-1; clone size: many; D gene: NA; CDR3 protein: CSARWINPADYGYTF; CDR3 DNA: TGCAGTGCTAGGTGGATAAACCCGGCGGACTATGGCTACACCTTC
J gene: TRBJ2-7; V gene: TRBV9; clone size: many; D gene: TRBD2; CDR3 protein: CASTGRGGEQYF; CDR3 DNA: TGTGCCAGCACAGGGCGCGGGGGCGAGCAGTACTTC
J gene: TRBJ1-2; V gene: TRBV12-3/TRBV12-4; clone size: many; D gene: NA; CDR3 protein: CASSKGTGRGYTF; CDR3 DNA: TGTGCCAGCAGCAAAGGGACGGGAAGGGGCTACACCTTC
J gene: TRBJ2-5; V gene: TRBV4-3; clone size: NA; D gene: NA; CDR3 protein: CASSQTERGGETQYF; CDR3 DNA: TGCGCCAGCAGCCAAACGGAGAGGGGGGGAGAGACCCAGTACTTC
J gene: TRBJ2-1; V gene: TRBV2; clone size: NA; D gene: TRBD1; CDR3 protein: CATLRGAGQAEQFF; CDR3 DNA: TGTGCCACCCTTAGAGGGGCGGGACAGGCCGAGCAGTTCTTC
J gene: TRBJ1-3; V gene: TRBV7-9; clone size: NA; D gene: NA; CDR3 protein: CASSDRTSGNTIYF; CDR3 DNA: TGTGCCAGCAGTGACAGGACCTCTGGAAACACCATATATTTT
J gene: TRBJ2-7; V gene: TRBV3-1; clone size: NA; D gene: NA; CDR3 protein: CASSQDRGSWEQYF; CDR3 DNA: TGTGCCAGCAGCCAAGATCGGGGATCCTGGGAGCAGTACTTC
J gene: TRBJ1-1; V gene: TRBV7-2; clone size: few; D gene: NA; CDR3 protein: CASSLDGNGAFF; CDR3 DNA: TGTGCCAGCAGCTTAGATGGTAATGGAGCTTTCTTT